This T cell receptor (beta chain) originates from a study of T cell repertoires in aging, cancer and after chemotherapy. Notes on the study in general: Loss of evenness, beyond lost richness, contributed to age-related TCR diversity decline in cancer patients.

Peripheral blood genomic DNA, not sorted cells or RNA, was the template. Multiplex touch-down PCR with TRB-A/B primers amplified rearranged V-D-J TRB sequences. One entry per CDR3 protein results from TCRdb running MiXCR on the multiplex PCR reads. Among 4,000 or so distinct CDR3 sequences listed, about 25% were seen once. As for this clonotype: The antigen is not known.

The germline V gene has CDR1 SGHDN and CDR2 FVKESK. The CDR3 totals 15 residues. V gave up 1 base and J gave up 5 bases, with 12 bases separating them. This sequence was found in a human donor with a solid tumor. Sequenced sample: blood. This chain connects TRBV14 to TRBJ2-1; D unresolved. The CDR3 sequence is CASSQALNLDNEQFF. The CDR3 DNA sequence: TGTGCCAGCAGCCAAGCATTAAACCTCGACAATGAGCAGTTCTTC.